This passage covers 18 T cell receptor beta chains from one sample sequenced in a study of cytotoxic CD8 clonotypes in ibrutinib-treated CLL. Produced via immunoSEQ multiplex PCR; TCRdb's table is partial and in-frame only. Of some 70,000 clones listed, 90% are singletons. The material was PBMCs, obtained after 12 months of ibrutinib treatment. The receptors were gathered from a human donor with chronic lymphocytic leukemia.

This clone was detected once. This rearrangement joins TRBV30 to TRBJ1-1; D is unclear. V was cut by 1 base and J by 5 bases, with 14 bases left in between. The germline V gene has CDR1 GTSNPN and CDR2 SVGIG (reference sequence). There are 14 residues in the CDR3. CDR3 residues: CAWSEGRVNTEAFF. The DNA of the CDR3 is TGTGCCTGGAGTGAGGGAAGGGTTAATACTGAAGCTTTCTTT.

V and J are TRBV11-3 and TRBJ2-7, with D uncertain. Per germline, CDR1 SGHNT and CDR2 YENEEA. V dropped 3 bases and J dropped 2 bases, with 11 bases sitting between them. CDR3 size: 14 residues. CDR3 sequence reads: CASSLSARAYEQYF. As DNA, the CDR3 is TGTGCCAGCAGCTTGTCGGCCCGCGCCTACGAGCAGTACTTC. Variable domain in full (rest from reference TRBV11-3 and TRBJ2-7): EAGVVQSPRYKIIEKKQPVAFWCNPISGHNTLYWYLQNLGQGPELLIRYENEEAVDDSQLPKDRFSAERLKGVDSTLKIQPAELGDSAVYLCASSLSARAYEQYFGPGTRLTVT.

The CDR3, as DNA: TGTGCCAGCAGTTACTCGGGCCGCCCCTCGGACTATGGCTACACCTTC. Residues: CASSYSGRPSDYGYTF. The chain carries TRBV6-5 and TRBJ1-2; D gene unclear. CDR3 length: 16 amino acids. The ends were cut back, 0 bases at V and 3 bases at J, with 14 bases in the middle. Germline CDR1 is MNHEY and CDR2 is SVGAGI.

The CDR3 DNA follows: TGTGCCACCAGCAGAGATTGGGGGACCGCCAATGAGCAGTTCTTC. As protein: CATSRDWGTANEQFF. The chain links TRBV15 to TRBJ2-1; the D gene could be TRBD1 or TRBD2 (5 bases each). V was pared by 0 bases and J by 6 bases, with 12 bases between. Germline values: CDR1 LNHNV, CDR2 YYDKDF (reference sequence). The CDR3 runs 15 residues.

This clone was detected only a few times. V is TRBV19 and J is TRBJ2-4; no clear D gene. Germline CDR1 LNHDA, CDR2 SQIVND (reference sequence). This CDR3 spans 19 amino acids. The V and J ends lost 7 bases and 0 bases respectively, with 25 bases between them. CDR3 loop: CASTSSTDPVRLAKNIQYF. The CDR3 region has the DNA TGTGCCAGTACGTCGTCGACGGACCCCGTCAGATTAGCCAAAAACATTCAGTACTTC. Full variable domain (missing parts from reference TRBV19 and TRBJ2-4): DGGITQSPKYLFRKEGQNVTLSCEQNLNHDAMYWYRQDPGQGLRLIYYSQIVNDFQKGDIAEGYSVSREKKESFPLTVTSAQKNPTAFYLCASTSSTDPVRLAKNIQYFGAGTRLSVL.

The count of this clone is one. This sequence joins TRBV6-5 and TRBJ1-2; a possible D gene is TRBD1 (6 bases). The CDR3 is 13 residues long. Trimming removed 2 bases from V and 5 bases from J, with 9 bases in between. The germline V gene encodes CDR1 MNHEY and CDR2 SVGAGI. The CDR3 reads CASSYDTGYGYTF. The DNA for the CDR3 is TGTGCCAGCAGTTACGATACAGGGTATGGCTACACCTTC.

The chain is built from TRBV29-1 and TRBJ1-2, with 9 bases identical to TRBD1. The V gene's germline CDR1 is SQVTM and CDR2 ANQGSEA. The CDR3 contains 17 residues. V shed 4 bases and J 3 bases; nucleotides not matched to a gene: 15. CDR3 in amino acids: CSVVSIRPGQGYYGYTF. The CDR3 DNA reads TGCAGCGTTGTTTCCATCAGACCCGGACAGGGGTACTATGGCTACACCTTC.

The gene calls are TRBV6-1 and TRBJ1-2; D remains unclear. The CDR3 is 12 residues long. Germline V CDR1 and CDR2: MNHNS, SASEGT. V lost 3 bases to trimming and J lost 3 bases, with 5 bases between them. CDR3 in amino acids: CASSEVDYGYTF. CDR3 in DNA: TGTGCCAGCAGTGAGGTCGACTATGGCTACACCTTC.

The gene calls are TRBV5-4 and TRBJ1-1; D call uncertain. With 5 bases removed from V and 7 bases from J, the gap between germline ends came to 18 bases. CDR1 and CDR2 from the germline V gene are SGHNT and YYREEE (reference sequence). The CDR3 consists of 14 residues. In DNA, the CDR3 is TGTGCCAGCAGTAACCTAAACGAGGAAAGTGAAGCTTTCTTT. It translates to CASSNLNEESEAFF.

The chain couples TRBV4-3 to TRBJ2-5; 7 nucleotides match TRBD2. Germline CDR1 LGHNA, CDR2 YSLEER. Trimming took 0 bases from V and 3 from J; bases not matched to a gene: 7. The CDR3 contains 16 residues. CDR3 region: CASSQEWLGGEETQYF. In DNA, the CDR3 is TGCGCCAGCAGCCAAGAGTGGCTTGGGGGGGAAGAGACCCAGTACTTC.

V and J are TRBV18 and TRBJ1-2; D uncertain. Between the trimmed V and J ends, which lost 0 bases and 6 bases, there was a span of 8 bases. Looked up from germline, CDR1 is KGHSH and CDR2 is LQKENI. The length of the CDR3 is 13 residues. CDR3 sequence (DNA): TGTGCCAGCTCACCACCGGAGGGCCATGGCTACACCTTC. Protein sequence: CASSPPEGHGYTF.

In its sample, this clone was seen once. This chain connects TRBV4-2 to TRBJ1-5, with TRBD1 matching 7 bases. The CDR3 extends over 16 amino acids. V trimming: 1 base; J trimming: 1 base; junction bases outside the gene matches: 4. Germline V gene lookup returns CDR1 LGHNA and CDR2 YNFKEQ. CDR3 nucleotides: TGTGCCAGCAGCCAAGGGATCAGGGGGAGCAATCAGCCCCAGCATTTT. Its protein product is CASSQGIRGSNQPQHF.

This chain connects TRBV9 to TRBJ1-3, with D tentatively TRBD1 (6 bases). Trimming took 2 bases from V and 7 from J, leaving 28 bases between them. CDR1 is SGDLS, CDR2 YYNGEE, per germline. This CDR3 comprises 19 residues. CDR3 nucleotides: TGTGCCAGCAGCGTTTCCATAGAACAGGGAGAATTCAAGGAGAACACCATATATTTT. Its translation: CASSVSIEQGEFKENTIYF. Supplemented by reference TRBV9 and TRBJ1-3, the full variable domain reads DSGVTQTPKHLITATGQRVTLRCSPRSGDLSVYWYQQSLDQGLQFLIQYYNGEERAKGNILERFSAQQFPDLHSELNLSSLELGDSALYFCASSVSIEQGEFKENTIYFGEGSWLTVV.

This clone was found once. The chain is built from TRBV4-2 and TRBJ1-5, with 7 bases fitting TRBD1. Germline V gene data show CDR1 as LGHNA and CDR2 as YNFKEQ. This CDR3 is built from 15 residues. V shed 2 bases and J 5 bases; nucleotides not matched to a gene: 6. The CDR3 protein is CASSQIWQGDQPQHF. The CDR3 bases are TGTGCCAGCAGCCAAATCTGGCAGGGGGATCAGCCCCAGCATTTT.

V gene TRBV11-2 combines with J gene TRBJ2-7, with TRBD2 as a possible D gene (6 bases). V lost 4 bases to trimming and J lost 2 bases, with 15 bases between them. The CDR3 is 15 amino acids. CDR1 is SGHAT and CDR2 is FQNNGV in the germline V gene. CDR3 in amino acids: CASSSRGKQAYEQYF. In nucleotides, the CDR3 is TGTGCCAGCAGCTCCCGGGGGAAGCAGGCCTACGAGCAGTACTTC. Complete variable domain (other parts from reference TRBV11-2 and TRBJ2-7): EAGVAQSPRYKIIEKRQSVAFWCNPISGHATLYWYQQILGQGPKLLIQFQNNGVVDDSQLPKDRFSAERLKGVDSTLKIQPAKLEDSAVYLCASSSRGKQAYEQYFGPGTRLTVT.

This chain links TRBV7-3 with TRBJ1-2; TRBD1 agrees at 7 bases. The CDR3 extends over 13 amino acids. CDR1 is SGHTA and CDR2 is FQGTGA in the germline V gene. With 0 bases clipped from V and 7 bases from J, the junction kept 2 bases outside the gene matches. The CDR3 here is CASSLTSGGGYTF. CDR3 nucleotide sequence: TGTGCCAGCAGCTTAACGTCAGGGGGTGGCTACACCTTC.

This chain links TRBV19 with TRBJ2-3; 8 nucleotides align to TRBD2. CDR1 and CDR2 from the germline V gene are LNHDA and SQIVND (reference sequence). The junction had 6 bases not matched to a gene; V was cut back by 1 base and J by 3 bases. The CDR3 spans 16 residues. For the CDR3, the DNA is TGTGCCAGTAGTATAGGTGGTAGCGGGATAACAGATACGCAGTATTTT. Protein: CASSIGGSGITDTQYF. Full variable domain (missing parts from reference TRBV19 and TRBJ2-3): DGGITQSPKYLFRKEGQNVTLSCEQNLNHDAMYWYRQDPGQGLRLIYYSQIVNDFQKGDIAEGYSVSREKKESFPLTVTSAQKNPTAFYLCASSIGGSGITDTQYFGPGTRLTVL.

The chain recombines TRBV5-1 with TRBJ2-5; 8 positions agree with TRBD2. The CDR3 has 15 amino acids. V lost 0 bases to trimming and J lost 5 bases; unmatched junction nucleotides: 6. Germline V gene lookup returns CDR1 SGHRS and CDR2 YFSETQ. CDR3 residues: CASSLASGGPETQYF. CDR3 nucleotide sequence: TGCGCCAGCAGCTTGGCCTCGGGAGGGCCGGAGACCCAGTACTTC.